These T cell receptor beta chains were read from a single sample in a study of cytomegalovirus exposure and HLA in healthy donors. Using immunoSEQ multiplex PCR, the repertoire was profiled, and TCRdb retains in-frame clones only, with some absent. Here the sample spans 100,000 or so clones, about four fifths being singletons. Sequencing input: PBMCs. These TCRs come from a woman in her thirties or forties in good health and CMV-seronegative. CDR3s include the opening cysteine and the closing phenylalanine or tryptophan. Clone sizes are given selectively: once, few, many, or a class where the clone is expanded.

>TRBV5-1|NA|13
CASSFDRLLDQYF
>TRBV15|NA|16
CATSRDHALRNEKLFF
>TRBV11-2|NA|12
CASRNPAREAFF
>TRBV5-1|once|16
CASSRRTTGSQETQYF
>TRBV30|NA|15
CAWGLRNSGANVLTF
>TRBV13|NA|17
CASSLGVPGQGSGEQYF
>TRBV5-1|NA|16
CASSLFGDIAKNIQYF
>TRBV7-2|few|15
CASSFSPAGDYEQYF
>TRBV15|NA|14
CATRDTFSNQPQHF
>TRBV27|NA|12
CASSLLGGEQYF
>TRBV5-1|few|14
CASSLFSREHEQYF
>TRBV28|NA|18
CASSPVEGALPGANVLTF
>TRBV14|NA|15
CASSPGHGANYGYTF
>TRBV4-2|NA|16
CASSQDLAGGPDTQYF
>TRBV5-4|NA|16
CASSGRAGGLQETQYF
>TRBV7-9|NA|17
CASSTGTGPYSNQPQHF
>TRBV6-6|NA|12
CASRQGDYGYTF
>TRBV30|once|14
CAWSLGAGANVLTF
>TRBV2|NA|15
CASSETGGGNYGYTF
>TRBV6-1|NA|15
CASSDWGRGQTEAFF
>TRBV4-3|NA|14
CASSPDRSTWEQYF
>TRBV5-8|NA|15
CASNSHGGVNTEAFF
>TRBV4-1|few|15
CASSHPWRENTEAFF
>TRBV5-6|NA|15
CASSLRLASYNEQFF
>TRBV7-2|NA|16
CASSLDGSGGYYEQYF
>TRBV7-9|NA|15
CASSTRTKTNEKLFF
>TRBV19|NA|16
CASSIGTGGRNEKLFF
>TRBV29-1|NA|12
CSVEGTTDTQYF
>TRBV4-3|NA|15
CASSLRLATNEKLFF
>TRBV7-8|few|15
CASSTLKGVTYGYTF
>TRBV29-1|NA|13
CSVGEQANYGYTF
>TRBV7-2|few|16
CASSLDAGGAAETQYF
>TRBV6-5|NA|14
CASSYSYRNTEAFF
>TRBV6-1|few|11
CASRGDGKAFF
>TRBV6-1|NA|15
CASTLDRESNRPQHF
>TRBV4-1|NA|15
CASSRGGVRNTEAFF
>TRBV5-6|NA|16
CASSLERGYSYNEQFF
>TRBV6-1|NA|14
CASRMGQGTDTQYF
>TRBV7-2|NA|16
CASSLAPPMSKNIQYF
>TRBV19|few|13
CASSISGNEKLFF
>TRBV6-6|NA|15
CASTSRTSGGYTQYF
>TRBV9|NA|14
CASSPRDSFSPLHF
>TRBV7-6|NA|14
CASSLRGKNSPLHF
>TRBV6-5|NA|11
CASSQGGPLHF
>TRBV23-1|NA|18
CASSQSEPANRARGGYTF
>TRBV10-3|NA|12
CAISFNPGGYTF
>TRBV30|few|17
CAWTRVAGGFVTGELFF
>TRBV7-8|NA|15
CASSIAGTGGSPLHF
>TRBV5-6|NA|16
CASSIKIAGSYNEQFF
>TRBV27|NA|12
CAPRGGGNEAFF
>TRBV29-1|NA|14
CSVEGQGFFGELFF
>TRBV7-2|NA|16
CASSLGTAGGQETQYF
>TRBV13|NA|16
CASSSPLAGGLETQYF
>TRBV5-1|few|15
CASNPNGGAGETQYF
>TRBV4-3|NA|17
CASSQGLSGRSSYEQYF
>TRBV19|NA|15
CASTGTSGGRYEQYF
>TRBV28|NA|15
CASSGAGAAANEQFF
>TRBV9|NA|14
CASSGQLGGHGYTF
>TRBV10-3|NA|14
CAIRTGDSTYEQYF